This T cell receptor beta chain was retrieved from a study of graft-versus-host responses after intestinal transplantation. Study-wide background: Transplants given to recipients were multivisceral, liver-intestinal, or isolated intestinal. Tacrolimus and steroids were given for roughly 3 years to all recipients after anti-thymocyte globulin induction.

General study points: The marrow of recipients harbored GvH clones, and ileum or blood showed some of them first.

Turning to this clone: The antigen is undetermined.

Germline V gene data show CDR1 as LNHDA and CDR2 as SQIVND (reference sequence). With 3 bases removed from V and 0 bases from J, the gap between germline ends came to 8 bases. The CDR3 extends over 14 amino acids. The assay was immunoSEQ multiplex PCR, and TCRdb's table has in-frame clones only and misses some. The sample consists of around 110,000 clones, roughly 90% of them appearing once. This sequence joins TRBV19 and TRBJ1-2; possibly TRBD1 for D (6 bases). The receptor was derived from a human donor who was the organ donor for an intestinal transplant. Here the sequenced sample was unstimulated CD4+ T cells sorted from spleen or lymph node cells, taken before transplant. For the CDR3, the DNA is TGTGCCAGTAGTATGGACAGTACTAACTATGGCTACACCTTC. It codes for CASSMDSTNYGYTF.